Shown below are 27 T cell receptor beta chains from a single sample sequenced in a study of cytomegalovirus exposure and HLA in healthy donors. A multiplex PCR was run with 60 Vbeta primers and 13 Jbeta primers. Profiling relied on immunoSEQ multiplex PCR, and the TCRdb table lists in-frame clones only, not all of them. The table lists about 220,000 clones, roughly 75% of them singletons, with under 2% in the top ten. The sequencing sample was made of PBMCs. These receptors all come from a woman in her 30s in good health and CMV-seronegative.

V usage is TRBV7-9 and J usage is TRBJ1-1, with TRBD1 matching over 8 bases. The germline V gene has CDR1 SEHNR and CDR2 FQNEAQ (reference sequence). CDR3 length: 16 residues. J gave up 5 bases and V 2 bases, and 10 bases lay outside the gene matches. The chain's CDR3 is CASSLSQGALGTEAFF. The CDR3 nucleotides read TGTGCCAGCAGCTTATCTCAGGGGGCGTTGGGGACTGAAGCTTTCTTT.

The V call is TRBV4-1, the J call TRBJ1-2; 10 bases line up with TRBD1. Trimming took 0 bases from V and 7 from J; bases not matched to a gene: 14. Germline V gene sequence: CDR1 MGHRA, CDR2 YSYEKL. The CDR3 spans 18 residues. The CDR3 DNA reads as TGCGCCAGCAGCCAAGATCAATTCTTAGGGACAGGGGCGTCTGGCTACACCTTC. Amino acids: CASSQDQFLGTGASGYTF.

The chain joins TRBV10-3 to TRBJ1-2; D gene unclear. Trimming removed 2 bases at V and 3 bases at J, with 16 bases between. Per the germline V gene, CDR1 is ENHRY and CDR2 is SYGVKD. This CDR3 has 16 amino acids. CDR3 in amino acids: CAISEVTALWDYGYTF. The DNA for the CDR3 is TGTGCCATCAGTGAGGTAACAGCTTTATGGGACTATGGCTACACCTTC.

The V call is TRBV5-1, the J call TRBJ1-5; no firm D call. V dropped 4 bases and J dropped 7 bases, with 15 bases sitting between them. CDR3 length: 14 residues. CDR1 is SGHRS and CDR2 is YFSETQ in the germline V gene. The CDR3 sequence is CASSPTQSGQPQHF. As DNA, the CDR3 is TGCGCCAGCAGCCCGACACAGAGCGGGCAGCCCCAGCATTTT.

The genes are TRBV5-8 and TRBJ2-7; D call uncertain. The CDR3 contains 15 residues. V was shortened by 7 bases and J by 2 bases, with 19 bases between the two germline ends. Germline V gene sequence: CDR1 SGHTS, CDR2 YDEGEE. CDR3 DNA: TGTGCCAGCTGGTCCCCCCGGAAGGAGCCCTACGAGCAGTACTTC. Amino acids: CASWSPRKEPYEQYF.

The V call is TRBV2, the J call TRBJ1-2, with unresolved D. Trimming removed 4 bases at V and 2 bases at J, with 11 bases between. Per the germline V gene, CDR1 is SNHLY and CDR2 is FYNNEI. This CDR3 is built from 14 residues. The CDR3 DNA sequence: TGTGCCAGCAGTGCGGGTGTAGCCAACTATGGCTACACCTTC. Protein product: CASSAGVANYGYTF.

This clone was recorded a few times. V and J are TRBV14 and TRBJ1-6, with 10 bases matching TRBD1. The V and J ends lost 1 base and 7 bases, in that order; junction bases with no gene match: 1. This CDR3 is 15 amino acids long. The germline V gene encodes CDR1 SGHDN and CDR2 FVKESK. The CDR3 spells CASSQGQGANSPLHF. CDR3 DNA sequence: TGTGCCAGCAGCCAAGGACAGGGGGCAAATTCACCCCTCCACTTT.

The V and J genes are TRBV11-3 and TRBJ2-5, with 9 bases that match TRBD2. This CDR3 has 15 residues. The ends lost 1 base at V and 5 bases at J; junction bases unmatched: 5. Per germline, CDR1 SGHNT and CDR2 YENEEA. The CDR3 nucleotides read TGTGCCAGCAGCTTAGGCGGGAGGGCCCATGAGACCCAGTACTTC. Its protein is CASSLGGRAHETQYF.

This sequence joins TRBV19 and TRBJ2-7; weak D call: TRBD2 (5 bases). V lost 3 bases to trimming and J lost 6 bases, with 9 bases between them. This CDR3 is 12 amino acids long. The V gene's germline CDR1 is LNHDA and CDR2 SQIVND (reference sequence). CDR3 loop: CASSISEGEQYF. CDR3 DNA sequence: TGTGCCAGTAGTATCTCCGAGGGCGAGCAGTACTTC.

The V and J genes are TRBV4-1 and TRBJ1-1; perhaps TRBD1 as D (6 bases). Between the trimmed V and J ends, which lost 4 bases and 2 bases, there was a span of 17 bases. Germline V gene data show CDR1 as MGHRA and CDR2 as YSYEKL. This CDR3 comprises 16 residues. The CDR3 nucleotides are TGCGCCAGCAGCCTAGGACAGCGGCTGATCAACACTGAAGCTTTCTTT. Residues: CASSLGQRLINTEAFF.

This chain uses TRBV6-6 with TRBJ2-1, with a weak D call TRBD2 (6 bases). The CDR3 covers 15 residues. The germline V gene has CDR1 MNHNY and CDR2 SVGAGI (reference sequence). Trimming removed 4 bases from V and 4 bases from J, with 14 bases in between. The CDR3 loop is CASSLGLASYNEQFF. The CDR3 bases are TGTGCCAGCAGTTTGGGGCTAGCGAGTTACAATGAGCAGTTCTTC.

The rearrangement uses TRBV7-9 and TRBJ1-6; D is unclear. The length of the CDR3 is 15 residues. CDR1 SEHNR and CDR2 FQNEAQ come from the germline V gene (reference sequence). V was trimmed by 1 base and J by 13 bases, leaving 17 bases between them. This chain's CDR3 is CASSLEPGWAEPLHF. The CDR3 DNA reads TGTGCCAGCAGCTTAGAACCCGGATGGGCCGAGCCCCTCCACTTT.

This chain links TRBV5-4 with TRBJ2-5; TRBD2 is a possible D gene (5 bases). The CDR3 extends over 14 amino acids. Germline V gene data show CDR1 as SGHNT and CDR2 as YYREEE (reference sequence). Trimming cost V 0 bases and J 1 base, with 7 bases left between them. For the CDR3, the DNA is TGTGCCAGCAGCTTGGCGGGAAGCCAAGAGACCCAGTACTTC. Amino acids: CASSLAGSQETQYF. Drawing the rest from reference TRBV5-4 and TRBJ2-5, the complete variable domain is ETGVTQSPTHLIKTRGQQVTLRCSSQSGHNTVSWYQQALGQGPQFIFQYYREEENGRGNFPPRFSGLQFPNYSSELNVNALELDDSALYLCASSLAGSQETQYFGPGTRLLVL.

This clone was found once. The V and J genes are TRBV5-1 and TRBJ2-3; weak D call: TRBD2 (6 bases). Trimming pared 7 bases from V and 4 bases from J, leaving 19 bases between. Germline values: CDR1 SGHRS, CDR2 YFSETQ. CDR3 length: 15 residues. The CDR3 nucleotides read TGCGCCAGCGGAGGACTTCACGGGGGTTCAGATACGCAGTATTTT. Its translation is CASGGLHGGSDTQYF.

This chain joins TRBV13 and TRBJ1-2; TRBD1 is a possible D gene (6 bases). The CDR3 is 14 amino acids. V lost 3 bases and J 2 bases, leaving 10 bases between the germline ends. CDR1 and CDR2 (germline): PRHDT, FYEKMQ (reference sequence). In DNA form, the CDR3 reads TGTGCCAGCAGCTTCAACCAGGGGAACTATGGCTACACCTTC. Amino acids: CASSFNQGNYGYTF.

This clone has just a few counts. V usage is TRBV5-1 and J usage is TRBJ1-1; D ambiguous. The CDR3 length is 14 residues. The V and J ends lost 3 bases and 0 bases respectively, with 9 bases between them. CDR1 is SGHRS, CDR2 YFSETQ, per germline. The CDR3 nucleotides read TGCGCCAGCAGCTCACAGAGCATGAACACTGAAGCTTTCTTT. This codes for CASSSQSMNTEAFF.

This clone was observed a handful of times. The chain couples TRBV19 to TRBJ2-7; maybe TRBD1 (6 bases). Germline CDR1 and CDR2: LNHDA and SQIVND (reference sequence). Between the trimmed V and J ends, which lost 6 bases and 6 bases, there was a span of 15 bases. The CDR3 sequence is 13 residues long. The CDR3 region is CASSSPGQVEQYF. In DNA form, the CDR3 reads TGTGCCAGTAGCAGCCCGGGACAAGTCGAGCAGTACTTC.

This clone was counted once. CDR3 in DNA: TGCGCCAGCAGCCTGGAGGGTGGACACAATGAGCAGTTCTTC. This encodes CASSLEGGHNEQFF. The chain has TRBV4-1 and TRBJ2-1, with D possibly TRBD2 on 6 matching bases. Germline V lookup: CDR1 MGHRA, CDR2 YSYEKL. With 4 bases removed from V and 5 bases from J, the gap between germline ends came to 12 bases. This CDR3 is 14 amino acids long.

The J gene is TRBJ2-5, the V gene TRBV5-6; a possible D gene is TRBD1 (6 bases). CDR1 SGHDT and CDR2 YYEEEE come from the germline V gene. Trimming pared 4 bases from V and 3 bases from J, leaving 13 bases between. CDR3 length: 14 amino acids. CDR3 sequence reads: CASSPRTVEETQYF. Written as DNA, the CDR3 is TGTGCCAGCAGCCCGCGGACAGTTGAAGAGACCCAGTACTTC. The variable domain in full, with the rest retrieved from reference TRBV5-6 and TRBJ2-5, is DAGVTQSPTHLIKTRGQQVTLRCSPKSGHDTVSWYQQALGQGPQFIFQYYEEEERQRGNFPDRFSGHQFPNYSSELNVNALLLGDSALYLCASSPRTVEETQYFGPGTRLLVL.

Of note for this clone: At one boundary the junction diverges from the germline segment, which might be a read error. The rearrangement uses TRBV25-1 and TRBJ2-7; possible D gene TRBD1, 6 bases. This CDR3 contains 12 residues. Germline CDR1 MGHDK, CDR2 SYGVNS. CDR3 sequence (DNA): TGTGCCAGAAGTGTACAGGGTAACGAGCAGTACTTC. Residues: CARSVQGNEQYF.

This sequence joins TRBV29-1 and TRBJ1-2; a possible D gene is TRBD1 (6 bases). V was pared by 4 bases and J by 8 bases, with 17 bases between. Germline CDR1 SQVTM, CDR2 ANQGSEA. The CDR3 has 13 residues. CDR3 coding DNA: TGCAGCGTTGCGTTAGGGGGAAAGGTCGGCTACACCTTC. It is translated as CSVALGGKVGYTF.

This sequence joins TRBV7-9 and TRBJ2-3, with 8 bases aligning to TRBD2. The CDR3 contains 15 residues. CDR1 and CDR2 from the germline V gene are SEHNR and FQNEAQ (reference sequence). V lost 4 bases to trimming and J lost 1 base; unmatched junction nucleotides: 4. The CDR3 DNA follows: TGTGCCAGCAGCTACCGGGGGGGCGGCACAGATACGCAGTATTTT. Translating gives CASSYRGGGTDTQYF.

The J gene is TRBJ1-5, the V gene TRBV10-3; D is ambiguous. Germline CDR1 is ENHRY and CDR2 is SYGVKD. The CDR3 has 15 amino acids. V lost 5 bases to trimming and J lost 0 bases, with 11 bases between them. CDR3 DNA: TGTGCCATCAGTCCGGGAGACCTTAGCAATCAGCCCCAGCATTTT. Protein: CAISPGDLSNQPQHF.

This clone was counted only a few times. The chain is built from TRBV30 and TRBJ1-5, with D possibly matching TRBD1 (5 bases). V dropped 1 base and J dropped 4 bases, with 17 bases sitting between them. This CDR3 is built from 16 residues. The germline CDR1 and CDR2 sequences are GTSNPN and SVGIG (reference sequence). The CDR3 bases are TGTGCCTGGAGTGGGGGGAGCCCAGGGAGGAATCAGCCCCAGCATTTT. Its translation is CAWSGGSPGRNQPQHF.

The chain has TRBV18 and TRBJ2-1, with 10 bases matching TRBD2. The length of the CDR3 is 16 residues. Losses at the gene ends were 2 bases for V and 6 bases for J; bases not matched to a gene: 7. The V gene's germline CDR1 is KGHSH and CDR2 LQKENI. CDR3 bases: TGTGCCAGCTCACCATTTCAGCGGGGGGGCCTCAATGAGCAGTTCTTC. Protein sequence: CASSPFQRGGLNEQFF.

The genes are TRBV2 and TRBJ1-1, with TRBD1 identical over 8 bases. Looked up from germline, CDR1 is SNHLY and CDR2 is FYNNEI. Unmatched junction bases numbered 4, after V lost 0 bases and J lost 1 base. This CDR3 is built from 16 residues. In DNA form, the CDR3 reads TGTGCCAGCAGTGAAGCCTCCGGACAGGGGAACACTGAAGCTTTCTTT. Encoded protein: CASSEASGQGNTEAFF. The whole variable domain, filled in from reference TRBV2 and TRBJ1-1, reads EPEVTQTPSHQVTQMGQEVILRCVPISNHLYFYWYRQILGQKVEFLVSFYNNEISEKSEIFDDQFSVERPDGSNFTLKIRSTKLEDSAMYFCASSEASGQGNTEAFFGQGTRLTVV.

V gene TRBV29-1 combines with J gene TRBJ2-5, with a possible D match to TRBD1 (6 bases). Germline CDR1 SQVTM, CDR2 ANQGSEA. V was shortened by 7 bases and J by 4 bases, with 22 bases between the two germline ends. The CDR3 length is 15 residues. This chain's CDR3 is CSGTRDTINGETQYF. The CDR3, as DNA: TGCAGCGGGACCCGGGACACAATTAACGGAGAGACCCAGTACTTC. Complete variable domain (other parts from reference TRBV29-1 and TRBJ2-5): SAVISQKPSRDICQRGTSLTIQCQVDSQVTMMFWYRQQPGQSLTLIATANQGSEATYESGFVIDKFPISRPNLTFSTLTVSNMSPEDSSIYLCSGTRDTINGETQYFGPGTRLLVL.